This T cell receptor (beta chain) was identified in a study of CD8 T cells in ankylosing spondylitis. Study results and limitations: Past research had described some motif variants in reactive arthritis synovial fluid and blood. Characteristic of ankylosing spondylitis blood, it appeared, was a TCR beta motif comprising about eight highly homologous variants. Reports say disease-linked clones showed up significantly more in matched ankylosing spondylitis synovial fluid.

By quantitative 5'-RACE with molecular barcodes, the TCR beta libraries were made. A single record per CDR3 protein comes from TCRdb applying MiXCR to the 5' RACE reads. Of some 25,000 distinct CDR3 sequences listed, 2% to 3% are singletons. This clonotype has at least ten counts. What it binds is unknown. Germline V gene sequence: CDR1 SGDLS, CDR2 YYNGEE. CDR3 length: 16 amino acids. V lost 4 bases and J lost 5, with 19 bases in between. The chain links TRBV9 to TRBJ2-1; D possibly corresponds to TRBD2 (6 bases). The sample consisted of blood, either unsorted or a sorted T cell fraction (not recorded which). The sequence came from a female donor with ankylosing spondylitis or in good health (not recorded which). CDR3 protein: CASSKQGKTRDNEQFF. CDR3 coding DNA: TGTGCCAGCAGCAAGCAAGGAAAGACTAGGGACAATGAGCAGTTCTTC.